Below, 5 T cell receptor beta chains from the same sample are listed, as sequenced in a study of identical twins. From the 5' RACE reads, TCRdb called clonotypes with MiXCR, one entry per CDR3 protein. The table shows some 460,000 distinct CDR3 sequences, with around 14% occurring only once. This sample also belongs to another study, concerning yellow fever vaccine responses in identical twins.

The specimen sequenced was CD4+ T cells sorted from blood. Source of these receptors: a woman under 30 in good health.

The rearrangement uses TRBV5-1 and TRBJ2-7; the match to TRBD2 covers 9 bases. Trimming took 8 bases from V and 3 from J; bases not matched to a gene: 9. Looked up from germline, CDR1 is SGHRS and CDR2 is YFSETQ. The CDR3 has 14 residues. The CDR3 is CASGGSSGNYEQYF. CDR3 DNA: TGCGCCAGTGGAGGGTCTAGCGGGAACTACGAGCAGTACTTC.

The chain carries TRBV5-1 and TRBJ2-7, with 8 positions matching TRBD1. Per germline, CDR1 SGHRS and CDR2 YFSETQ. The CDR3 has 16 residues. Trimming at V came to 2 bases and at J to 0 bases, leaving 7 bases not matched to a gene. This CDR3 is CASSFSQDRASYEQYF. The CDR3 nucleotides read TGCGCCAGCAGCTTTTCCCAGGACAGGGCCTCCTACGAGCAGTACTTC.

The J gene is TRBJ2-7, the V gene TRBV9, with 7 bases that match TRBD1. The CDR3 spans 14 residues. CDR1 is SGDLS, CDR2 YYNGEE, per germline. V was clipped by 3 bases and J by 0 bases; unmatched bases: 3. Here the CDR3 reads CASSAGQPSYEQYF. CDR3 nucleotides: TGTGCCAGCAGCGCGGGACAGCCCTCCTACGAGCAGTACTTC.

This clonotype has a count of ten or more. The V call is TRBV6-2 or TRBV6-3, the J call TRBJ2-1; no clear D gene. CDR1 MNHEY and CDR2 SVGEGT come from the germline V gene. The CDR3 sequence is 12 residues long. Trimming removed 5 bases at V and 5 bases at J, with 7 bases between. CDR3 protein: CASSRVNNEQFF. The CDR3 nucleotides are TGTGCCAGCAGTCGCGTGAACAATGAGCAGTTCTTC.

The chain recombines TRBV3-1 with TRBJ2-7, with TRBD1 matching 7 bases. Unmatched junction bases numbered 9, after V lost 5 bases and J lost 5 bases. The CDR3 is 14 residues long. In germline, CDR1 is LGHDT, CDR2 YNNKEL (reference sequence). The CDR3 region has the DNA TGTGCCAGCAGCGCTCGGGACAGAGGGAACGAGCAGTACTTC. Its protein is CASSARDRGNEQYF.